This T cell receptor beta chain appears in the sequencing data of a study of T cells after yellow fever vaccination. This clonotype turned up a few times. With 2 bases removed from V and 10 bases from J, the gap between germline ends came to 16 bases. From germline, CDR1 is LGHNA and CDR2 YSLEER. The CDR3 has 14 residues. By 5'RACE template switching, TCR cDNA was produced, with a universal primer site and UMIs added in the process. One entry per CDR3 protein results from TCRdb running MiXCR on the 5' RACE reads. The sample consists of some 340,000 distinct CDR3 sequences, approximately 11% of them appearing once.

The chain employs TRBV4-3 and TRBJ2-3; D not resolved. The source was CD4+ T cells sorted from PBMCs, collected 45 days after the yellow fever booster vaccination. This receptor was obtained from a man between 18 and 35 years old who received the YFV17D yellow fever vaccine. The CDR3 spells CASSQSPAARSQYF. Here the CDR3 DNA reads TGCGCCAGCAGCCAATCCCCTGCCGCCCGATCGCAGTATTTT.